This TCR beta chain is from a study of CD8 T cells in Susac syndrome. Study-wide points: The TCR sequencing and HLA analysis in the study involved a relatively small number of individuals, as the study acknowledged.

The sequenced target, TCR beta, came from blood CD8+ and CD4+ T cells. TEMRA cells were FACS-enriched, while CD8+ and CD4+ T cells were negatively isolated. On this clonotype itself: No antigen is known for it.

CDR3 length: 14 residues. Trimming cost V 2 bases and J 4 bases, with 9 bases left between them. Germline V gene sequence: CDR1 SGHDT, CDR2 YYEEEE. Reverse transcription of about 0.45 to 1 ug RNA was performed with random hexamers. By means of immunoSEQ multiplex PCR, TCR beta CDR3 spanning 54 Vbeta and 13 Jbeta underwent amplification. TCRdb reanalysed the immunoSEQ multiplex PCR reads using MiXCR and keeps one entry per CDR3 protein. The top ten hold approximately 0.12% of the sample, which has about 120,000 distinct CDR3 sequences, around 92% seen once. J is TRBJ2-2 and V is TRBV5-6; a weak D match, TRBD2 (5 bases). Sequencing was performed on CD8+ T cells from PBMCs. The receptor was isolated from a human donor in good health. The CDR3 DNA sequence: TGTGCCAGCAGCTTTCGGACTGCCACCGGGGAGCTGTTTTTT. It codes for CASSFRTATGELFF.